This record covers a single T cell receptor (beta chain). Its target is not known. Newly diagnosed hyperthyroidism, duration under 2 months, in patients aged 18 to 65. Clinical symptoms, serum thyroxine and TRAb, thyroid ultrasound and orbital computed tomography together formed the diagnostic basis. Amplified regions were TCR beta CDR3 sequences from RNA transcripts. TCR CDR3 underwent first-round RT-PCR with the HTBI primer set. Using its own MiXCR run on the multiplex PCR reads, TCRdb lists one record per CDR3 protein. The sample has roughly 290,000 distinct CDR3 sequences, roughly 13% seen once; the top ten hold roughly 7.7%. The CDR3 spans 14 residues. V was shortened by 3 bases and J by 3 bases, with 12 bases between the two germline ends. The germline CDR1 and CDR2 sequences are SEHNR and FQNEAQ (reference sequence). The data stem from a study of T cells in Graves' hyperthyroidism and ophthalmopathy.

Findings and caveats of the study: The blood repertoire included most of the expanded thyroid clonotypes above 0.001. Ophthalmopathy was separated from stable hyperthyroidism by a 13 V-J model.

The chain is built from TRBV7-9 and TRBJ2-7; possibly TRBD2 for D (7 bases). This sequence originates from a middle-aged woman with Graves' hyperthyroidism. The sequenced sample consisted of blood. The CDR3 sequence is CASSFPGEGYEQYF. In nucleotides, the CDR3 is TGTGCCAGCAGCTTTCCAGGGGAGGGCTACGAGCAGTACTTC. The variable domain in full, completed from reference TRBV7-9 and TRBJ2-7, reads DTGVSQNPRHKITKRGQNVTFRCDPISEHNRLYWYRQTLGQGPEFLTYFQNEAQLEKSRLLSDRFSAERPKGSFSTLEIQRTEQGDSAMYLCASSFPGEGYEQYFGPGTRLTVT.